The 5 T cell receptor beta chains below were found in one sample sequenced in a study of early T cells in non-severe SARS-CoV-2 infection. Each CDR3 protein is one row after TCRdb ran MiXCR on the 5' RACE reads. The repertoire holds tens of thousands of distinct CDR3 sequences, with 4.7% as singletons. The sequencing sample was made of whole blood. These receptors were collected from an adult who was a healthcare worker with PCR-confirmed SARS-CoV-2 infection or an uninfected control (not recorded which).

Only a few counts were recorded for this clonotype. The chain is built from TRBV11-3 and TRBJ2-5; the D gene is possibly TRBD1 (6 bases). V lost 0 bases and J 4 bases, leaving 9 bases between the germline ends. This CDR3 is 14 amino acids long. CDR1 and CDR2 (germline): SGHNT, YENEEA. CDR3 sequence reads: CASSLETGGETQYF. In DNA form, the CDR3 reads TGTGCCAGCAGCTTAGAGACAGGAGGAGAGACCCAGTACTTC.

This clonotype has a handful of counts. This chain joins TRBV29-1 and TRBJ2-1, with unresolved D. Trimming cost V 4 bases and J 0 bases, with 10 bases left between them. The CDR3 extends over 14 amino acids. Germline V gene sequence: CDR1 SQVTM, CDR2 ANQGSEA. The CDR3 protein is CSVVRVSSYNEQFF. Written as DNA, the CDR3 is TGCAGCGTTGTTAGAGTGAGCTCCTACAATGAGCAGTTCTTC.

The chain's CDR3 is CSAGTGSYNEQFF. DNA of the CDR3: TGCAGTGCTGGGACAGGCTCCTACAATGAGCAGTTCTTC. V is TRBV20-1 and J is TRBJ2-1; TRBD1 agrees at 8 bases. The germline gives CDR1 DFQATT, CDR2 SNEGSKA (reference sequence). The V segment lost 5 bases and the J segment 0 bases; nucleotides outside the gene matches: 0. There are 13 residues in the CDR3.

This clonotype has at least ten counts. V gene TRBV7-8 combines with J gene TRBJ2-7, with D possibly matching TRBD1 (6 bases). The CDR3 extends over 15 amino acids. The V gene lost 7 bases and the J gene lost 0 bases, with 16 bases spanning the gap. Germline V gene lookup returns CDR1 SGHVS and CDR2 FQNEAQ. The CDR3 protein is CASNQGIILSYEQYF. CDR3 bases: TGTGCCAGCAACCAGGGGATCATTCTCTCCTACGAGCAGTACTTC.

This clonotype was detected many times. The chain uses TRBV19 and TRBJ1-5, with D possibly being TRBD1 (6 bases). The V end lost 1 base, the J end lost 3 bases, and 13 bases lay between the germline ends. CDR1 and CDR2 from the germline V gene are LNHDA and SQIVND (reference sequence). This CDR3 region has 16 residues. In DNA, the CDR3 is TGTGCCAGTAGTATAGTGTGGACAGCAGACAATCAGCCCCAGCATTTT. Amino acids: CASSIVWTADNQPQHF.